This T cell receptor (beta chain) was sequenced during a study of blood T cell repertoires in COVID-19. Looking at the study overall: Researchers got acute and convalescent COVID-19 samples from the United States, Italy and Spain. T cells, B-cell-depleted T cells, or PBMCs supplied cDNA or gDNA.

In the authors' workflow: How many nucleated cells were present was estimated from reference gene primer amplification. Using immunoSEQ multiplex PCR, the repertoire was profiled, and TCRdb retains in-frame clones only, with some absent. D and trimming come from the DNA, and the V and J calls and clone size come from that table. The table has about 190,000 clones, roughly 80% seen once. The CDR3 has 13 amino acids. Germline V gene lookup returns CDR1 LGHDT and CDR2 YNNKEL (reference sequence). V gave up 1 base and J gave up 6 bases; unmatched junction bases: 3. The sample holds a few counts of this clone.

V and J are TRBV3-1 (or the pseudogene TRBV3-2) and TRBJ2-7; TRBD1 matches at 7 bases. Input material: peripheral blood. The receptor comes from a man between 25 and 39 years old with active or convalescent COVID-19. CDR3 DNA sequence: TGTGCCAGCAGCCAAGGGAACAGGGGCGAGCAGTACGTC. Protein: CASSQGNRGEQYV.